The clone carrying this TCR beta chain was seen a handful of times. The entry originates in a study of CD8 T cells in Susac syndrome. The germline V and J ends were trimmed by 3 bases and 4 bases, with 8 bases remaining between them. This CDR3 region has 13 residues. CDR1 and CDR2 (germline): KGHSH, LQKENI. cDNA came from roughly 0.5 to 1 ug RNA primed by random hexamers. TCRdb re-called the immunoSEQ multiplex PCR reads with MiXCR, one entry per CDR3 protein. The table lists a few hundred thousand distinct CDR3 sequences, about 95% of them singletons. The source material was CD4+ T cells from PBMCs. V is TRBV18 and J is TRBJ2-3; perhaps D is TRBD1 or TRBD2 (5 bases each). The sequence was collected from a human donor with Susac syndrome. CDR3 bases: TGTGCCAGCTCACCGAGGGGACCAGATACGCAGTATTTT. Encoded protein: CASSPRGPDTQYF.